A selection of T cell receptor beta chains follows, all from one sample in a study of blood T cell repertoires in COVID-19. The assay was immunoSEQ multiplex PCR, and TCRdb's table has in-frame clones only and misses some. Of some 290,000 clones listed, 85% to 90% are singletons. The sample consisted of peripheral blood. These receptors were obtained from a woman aged 25-40 years with COVID-19, enrolled during active disease. Each CDR3 is given with its conserved first and last residue. D genes are given only for firm matches. Rows give clone size only sometimes, using once, few, many, or a class for an expanded clone.

CDR3 length	V gene	J gene	clone size	D gene	CDR3 protein	CDR3 DNA
17	TRBV5-6	TRBJ2-3	-	-	CASSFPVGGRGTDTQYF	TGTGCCAGCAGCTTTCCGGTAGGGGGAAGGGGGACAGATACGCAGTATTTT
14	TRBV2	TRBJ2-7	-	TRBD1	CASSLTTGFYEQYF	TGTGCCAGCAGCTTAACGACAGGGTTCTACGAGCAGTACTTC
17	TRBV4-1	TRBJ1-1	-	-	CASSQEGGRRGVTEAFF	TGCGCCAGCAGCCAAGAAGGGGGTCGCAGGGGAGTCACTGAAGCTTTCTTT
12	TRBV6-5	TRBJ1-2	-	-	CASSSGNYGYTF	TGTGCCAGCAGTTCGGGTAACTATGGCTACACCTTC
15	TRBV4-1	TRBJ1-4	few	TRBD1	CASSQVQTGGLEGFF	TGCGCCAGCAGCCAAGTCCAAACAGGGGGCTTAGAAGGTTTTTTT
17	TRBV5-4	TRBJ2-1	-	TRBD2	CASSSGLAGGSYNEQFF	TGTGCCAGCAGCTCCGGACTAGCGGGGGGATCCTACAATGAGCAGTTCTTC
14	TRBV5-4	TRBJ1-6	-	-	CASSLGLDNSPLHF	TGTGCCAGCAGCTTGGGACTGGATAATTCACCCCTCCACTTT
15	TRBV2	TRBJ2-1	-	TRBD1	CASRATGGSYNEQFF	TGTGCCAGCAGAGCCACAGGGGGCTCCTACAATGAGCAGTTCTTC
13	TRBV30	TRBJ2-2	-	-	CAWFTVNTGELFF	TGTGCCTGGTTTACAGTGAACACCGGGGAGCTGTTTTTT
15	TRBV6-1	TRBJ2-7	-	-	CASTEWGGRVDEQYF	TGTGCCAGCACCGAATGGGGGGGCCGGGTTGACGAGCAGTACTTC
17	TRBV23-1	TRBJ2-1	once	TRBD1	CASTPDEGQAGYNEQFF	TGCGCCAGCACCCCGGACGAGGGACAGGCGGGGTACAATGAGCAGTTCTTC
15	TRBV27	TRBJ2-3	-	TRBD2	CASSLLAVSTDTQYF	TGTGCCAGCAGTTTACTAGCGGTTAGCACAGATACGCAGTATTTT
15	TRBV4-1	TRBJ1-5	-	-	CASSQDPGYEQPQHF	TGCGCCAGCAGCCAAGATCCCGGGTACGAACAGCCCCAGCATTTT
12	TRBV19	TRBJ2-2	-	-	CATEPSAGELFF	TGTGCCACCGAGCCTAGCGCCGGGGAGCTGTTTTTT
15	TRBV28	TRBJ2-1	-	TRBD1	CASSETGGRKNEQFF	TGTGCCAGCAGCGAAACAGGGGGCAGAAAAAATGAGCAGTTCTTC
14	TRBV6-5	TRBJ1-2	-	TRBD1	CASSRGTGTYGYTF	TGTGCCAGCAGTAGAGGGACAGGGACCTATGGCTACACCTTC
18	TRBV24-1	TRBJ1-1	once	TRBD1	CATAGPGQGLWGDTEAFF	TGTGCCACCGCCGGACCGGGACAGGGGCTATGGGGGGACACTGAAGCTTTCTTT
16	TRBV2	TRBJ2-5	-	-	CASSPRDSDGFETQYF	TGTGCCAGCAGCCCTCGAGACTCCGATGGATTTGAGACCCAGTACTTC
13	TRBV2	TRBJ1-2	-	-	CASSNGLTGGYTF	TGTGCCAGCAGTAATGGACTGACGGGTGGCTACACCTTC
16	TRBV4-1	TRBJ2-2	-	TRBD1	CASSLETGVRNGELFF	TGCGCCAGCAGCCTAGAGACAGGGGTAAGGAACGGGGAGCTGTTTTTT
13	TRBV5-6	TRBJ1-5	-	-	CASSLSGSQPQHF	TGTGCCAGCAGCTTGTCAGGGTCCCAGCCCCAGCATTTT
15	TRBV14	TRBJ2-7	-	TRBD1	CASSQTGQGNYEQYF	TGTGCCAGCAGCCAGACGGGACAGGGGAATTACGAGCAGTACTTC
15	TRBV11-2	TRBJ1-4	-	-	CASSPTGRTNEKLFF	TGTGCCAGCAGCCCTACAGGGCGGACTAATGAAAAACTGTTTTTT
14	TRBV19	TRBJ2-2	once	-	CASNLGENTGELFF	TGTGCCAGTAATTTAGGGGAGAACACCGGGGAGCTGTTTTTT
15	TRBV7-9	TRBJ1-1	-	-	CASSVPRGPNTEAFF	TGTGCCAGCAGCGTCCCCAGGGGTCCGAACACTGAAGCTTTCTTT
15	TRBV7-6	TRBJ1-5	-	-	CASSLGPTGYQPQHF	TGTGCCAGCAGCTTAGGTCCGACGGGGTATCAGCCCCAGCATTTT
12	TRBV7-2	TRBJ1-2	-	-	CASKRGNYGYTF	TGTGCCTCGAAACGGGGTAACTATGGCTACACCTTC
17	TRBV9	TRBJ2-1	-	TRBD2	CASSVAKRSGGRNEQFF	TGTGCCAGCAGCGTAGCTAAGCGGAGCGGGGGGCGCAATGAGCAGTTCTTC
16	TRBV6-4	TRBJ1-1	-	-	CASSEISIWAASEAFF	TGTGCCAGCAGTGAAATTAGTATCTGGGCCGCCAGCGAAGCTTTCTTT
15	TRBV5-8	TRBJ1-2	-	-	CASSLDGRGSGGYTF	TGTGCCAGCAGCCTGGATGGCAGGGGATCGGGGGGCTACACCTTC
15	TRBV7-8	TRBJ2-5	-	-	CASSRGTAVVETQYF	TGTGCCAGCAGCCGAGGGACTGCGGTAGTGGAGACCCAGTACTTC
15	TRBV6-5	TRBJ1-5	-	TRBD1	CASSSWTGLNQPQHF	TGTGCCAGCAGTTCATGGACAGGGCTTAATCAGCCCCAGCATTTT
15	TRBV5-4	TRBJ2-1	few	TRBD2	CASSYYSGGAYEQFF	TGTGCCAGCAGTTATTATAGCGGGGGGGCCTATGAGCAGTTCTTC
13	TRBV4-1	TRBJ1-6	-	-	CASSQEANSPLHF	TGCGCCAGCAGCCAAGAGGCTAATTCACCCCTCCACTTT
14	TRBV11-2	TRBJ2-7	-	-	CASSLAPGGYEQYF	TGTGCCAGCAGCTTAGCCCCGGGTGGCTACGAGCAGTACTTC
18	TRBV21-1	TRBJ1-5	-	-	CASSEKSCPRETGQPQHF	TGTGCCAGCAGCGAAAAGTCCTGCCCCAGGGAAACGGGTCAGCCCCAGCATTTT
15	TRBV6-6	TRBJ1-1	-	TRBD1	CASSYRAGGFTEAFF	TGTGCCAGCAGTTACAGAGCAGGGGGGTTCACTGAAGCTTTCTTT
14	TRBV19	TRBJ1-4	-	-	CASMPRGTNEKLFF	TGTGCCAGTATGCCCCGGGGTACTAATGAAAAACTGTTTTTT
18	TRBV5-1	TRBJ1-2	once	TRBD1	CASSLYSTGEALGYGYTF	TGCGCCAGCAGCCTGTACTCGACAGGGGAGGCCTTAGGATATGGCTACACCTTC
15	TRBV27	TRBJ2-5	-	TRBD2	CASSPLAGGRETQYF	TGTGCCAGCAGTCCACTAGCGGGGGGGAGGGAGACCCAGTACTTC
12	TRBV3-1/TRBV3-2	TRBJ1-2	-	TRBD1	CASSPGQVGYTF	TGTGCCAGCAGCCCGGGACAGGTTGGCTACACCTTC
12	TRBV2	TRBJ2-1	-	-	CASTGMYNEQFF	TGTGCCAGTACCGGGATGTACAATGAGCAGTTCTTC
18	TRBV4-2	TRBJ1-2	once	-	CASSQDPAGAPGNYGYTF	TGTGCCAGCAGCCAAGATCCGGCAGGGGCCCCTGGTAACTATGGCTACACCTTC
14	TRBV27	TRBJ1-5	-	TRBD1	CASSIGTDNQPQHF	TGTGCCAGCAGTATCGGGACAGACAATCAGCCCCAGCATTTT
14	TRBV4-2	TRBJ2-7	-	-	CASSQDWGPYEQYF	TGTGCCAGCAGCCAAGATTGGGGCCCCTACGAGCAGTACTTC
12	TRBV12-3/TRBV12-4	TRBJ2-2	-	-	CASTQDTGELFF	TGTGCCAGCACCCAGGATACCGGGGAGCTGTTTTTT
14	TRBV6-6	TRBJ2-7	-	TRBD2	CASNGGASTDEQYF	TGTGCCAGCAACGGGGGGGCCTCTACGGACGAGCAGTACTTC